What follows describes a single T cell receptor (beta chain). Profiling relied on immunoSEQ multiplex PCR, and the TCRdb table lists in-frame clones only, not all of them. Of roughly 150,000 clones listed, about nine tenths were seen once; the top ten hold 2.4%. These data come from a study of blood T cell repertoires in COVID-19. Study-level information: T cells, B-cell-depleted T cells, or PBMCs supplied cDNA or gDNA.

CDR3 length: 13 residues. Germline V gene lookup returns CDR1 MNHEY and CDR2 SVGEGT. V lost 0 bases to trimming and J lost 11 bases, with 13 bases between them. The sequenced sample consisted of peripheral blood. V and J are TRBV6-2 or TRBV6-3 and TRBJ1-1, with D perhaps TRBD1 (6 bases). This TCR was recovered from a woman in her 70s with acute or convalescent COVID-19. This CDR3 is CASSYSRGGSAFF. In DNA form, the CDR3 reads TGTGCCAGCAGTTACTCGAGAGGGGGTTCGGCTTTCTTT.